The rows below give T cell receptor beta chains drawn from one sample of a study of T cell changes during pregnancy in multiple sclerosis. Sequencing was performed with immunoSEQ multiplex PCR; in TCRdb, only in-frame clones are kept and a portion is missing. Of 40,000 to 60,000 clones listed, roughly 91% are singletons. Sequencing was performed on CD4+ T cells from peripheral blood mononuclear cells, taken in the third trimester of pregnancy. The receptors originated from a female donor with multiple sclerosis, enrolled in a pregnancy study. Both conserved end residues are part of each CDR3. The order of the fields is V gene, clone size, D gene, J gene, CDR3 protein, CDR3 DNA. A D gene is named only where the DNA matches it firmly. The listing skips clone size in some rows; elsewhere it reads once, few, many or a size class.

>TRBV19|NA|TRBD1|TRBJ2-2
CASLLQGVGTGELFF
TGTGCCAGTCTTCTACAGGGGGTAGGCACCGGGGAGCTGTTTTTT
>TRBV6-1|NA|TRBD1|TRBJ2-5
CASSAPGTEQETQYF
TGTGCCAGCAGTGCCCCCGGGACAGAGCAAGAGACCCAGTACTTC
>TRBV12-2|NA|NA|TRBJ2-2
CASRLGETGELFF
TGTGCAAGTCGGCTCGGGGAAACCGGGGAGCTGTTTTTT
>TRBV25-1|NA|TRBD1|TRBJ2-1
CASRGQGAGGNEQFF
TGTGCCAGCAGGGGACAGGGGGCGGGTGGCAATGAGCAGTTCTTC
>TRBV5-4|NA|TRBD1|TRBJ2-5
CASSLRDSGETQYF
TGTGCCAGCAGCTTGCGGGACAGCGGAGAGACCCAGTACTTC
>TRBV7-3|NA|NA|TRBJ2-5
CASSFGPVRETQYF
TGTGCCAGCAGCTTCGGCCCAGTGAGGGAGACCCAGTACTTC
>TRBV5-4|NA|NA|TRBJ2-1
CASSLVVTGEQFF
TGTGCCAGCAGCTTGGTTGTAACCGGTGAGCAGTTCTTC
>TRBV5-1|once|TRBD2|TRBJ2-3
CATGLAETSTDTQYF
TGCGCCACGGGACTAGCGGAGACTAGCACAGATACGCAGTATTTT
>TRBV29-1|NA|TRBD2|TRBJ2-3
CSGGEGTTQYF
TGCAGCGGGGGGGAGGGGACTACGCAGTATTTT
>TRBV18|NA|NA|TRBJ1-3
CASSPPSPREFSGNTIYF
TGTGCCAGCTCACCACCGTCTCCCAGGGAATTTAGTGGAAACACCATATATTTT
>TRBV6-5|NA|NA|TRBJ2-3
CASSYSGDTQYF
TGTGCCAGCAGTTACTCCGGAGATACGCAGTATTTT
>TRBV5-4|NA|TRBD2|TRBJ2-1
CASSSQRGEYNEQFF
TGTGCCAGCAGCTCCCAGCGGGGGGAGTACAATGAGCAGTTCTTC
>TRBV5-1|NA|TRBD1|TRBJ2-2
CASSLGQDQATGELFF
TGCGCCAGCAGCCTTGGACAGGATCAGGCCACCGGGGAGCTGTTTTTT
>TRBV4-1|NA|TRBD2|TRBJ2-1
CASNPAGGRSDNEQFF
TGCGCCAGCAACCCAGCGGGGGGACGAAGCGACAATGAGCAGTTCTTC
>TRBV5-1|once|NA|TRBJ1-4
CASSLVLRGRIKKLFF
TGCGCCAGCAGCTTGGTCCTGCGGGGGCGGATTAAAAAACTGTTTTTT
>TRBV2|NA|NA|TRBJ1-1
CASSDARFPAEAFF
TGTGCCAGCAGTGATGCCCGATTCCCTGCGGAAGCTTTCTTT
>TRBV30|few|NA|TRBJ1-4
CAWSVIHLGQQKLFF
TGTGCCTGGAGTGTCATACACTTGGGGCAGCAGAAACTGTTTTTT
>TRBV16|NA|NA|TRBJ1-2
CASSQSGRAAYGYTF
TGTGCCAGCAGCCAATCGGGCAGGGCGGCCTATGGCTACACCTTC
>TRBV7-9|NA|TRBD2|TRBJ2-2
CASSIPSGVDTGELFF
TGTGCCAGCAGCATTCCTAGCGGGGTCGACACCGGGGAGCTGTTTTTT
>TRBV6-5|NA|TRBD2|TRBJ2-5
CASSPTSGIKETQYF
TGTGCCAGCAGCCCCACTAGCGGCATAAAAGAGACCCAGTACTTC
>TRBV9|once|NA|TRBJ1-4
CASSVRSQNEKLFF
TGTGCCAGCAGCGTGCGGAGTCAGAATGAAAAACTGTTTTTT
>TRBV19|once|NA|TRBJ1-5
CASSIGQEINQPQHF
TGTGCCAGTAGTATAGGACAGGAGATCAATCAGCCCCAGCATTTT
>TRBV27|NA|TRBD2|TRBJ2-5
CASSYRLAGSYETQYF
TGTGCCAGCAGTTACCGACTAGCGGGCTCATATGAGACCCAGTACTTC
>TRBV15|NA|TRBD1|TRBJ1-1
CATSSNRGQTEAFF
TGTGCCACCAGCAGCAACAGGGGACAGACTGAAGCTTTCTTT
>TRBV7-9|NA|TRBD2|TRBJ2-1
CASSTSGGGGEQFF
TGTGCCAGCAGCACAAGCGGGGGCGGGGGTGAGCAGTTCTTC
>TRBV11-3|NA|NA|TRBJ2-4
CASSSNEAETRSSKNIQYF
TGTGCCAGCAGCTCAAACGAAGCCGAAACCCGTAGCTCCAAAAACATTCAGTACTTC
>TRBV5-4|NA|NA|TRBJ1-1
CASSLLSMANTEAFF
TGTGCCAGCAGCTTGTTGTCAATGGCAAACACTGAAGCTTTCTTT
>TRBV5-1|NA|TRBD2|TRBJ2-3
CASMGLAGAASTDTQYF
TGCGCCAGCATGGGACTAGCGGGGGCCGCTAGCACAGATACGCAGTATTTT
>TRBV6-6|NA|NA|TRBJ1-1
CASRPQGSEAFF
TGTGCCAGCAGACCCCAGGGTTCTGAAGCTTTCTTT
>TRBV6-5|NA|TRBD1|TRBJ1-1
CASSYADRENTEAFF
TGTGCCAGCAGTTACGCCGACAGGGAAAACACTGAAGCTTTCTTT
>TRBV27|NA|NA|TRBJ1-1
CASAVLTGTEAFF
TGTGCCAGCGCCGTCCTAACGGGGACTGAAGCTTTCTTT
>TRBV5-5|NA|TRBD1|TRBJ1-1
CASSWDRGSGAFF
TGTGCCAGCAGCTGGGACAGGGGAAGCGGAGCTTTCTTT
>TRBV25-1|NA|NA|TRBJ1-1
CASSEYQGGSEAFF
TGTGCCAGCAGTGAATATCAGGGAGGTAGTGAAGCTTTCTTT
>TRBV9|NA|TRBD1|TRBJ1-2
CASSDTGGNGYTF
TGTGCCAGCAGCGACACAGGGGGCAATGGCTACACCTTC
>TRBV9|NA|NA|TRBJ1-1
CASSATEGANTEAFF
TGTGCCAGCAGCGCGACGGAAGGAGCGAACACTGAAGCTTTCTTT
>TRBV6-1|once|NA|TRBJ1-1
CASSPSGDREAFF
TGTGCCAGCAGTCCTAGCGGGGACCGCGAAGCTTTCTTT
>TRBV6-1|NA|NA|TRBJ1-2
CASIATTSYGYTF
TGTGCCAGCATTGCGACAACGTCGTATGGCTACACCTTC
>TRBV27|NA|TRBD2|TRBJ2-7
CASSSGLAADEQYF
TGTGCCAGCAGTTCGGGACTAGCGGCGGACGAGCAGTACTTC
>TRBV19|NA|NA|TRBJ1-2
CASSNRVEIYGYTF
TGTGCCAGTAGCAACCGGGTCGAGATTTATGGCTACACCTTC
>TRBV5-1|NA|NA|TRBJ2-2
CASSQPHLDSANTGELFF
TGCGCCAGCAGCCAACCGCACCTTGACAGCGCGAACACCGGGGAGCTGTTTTTT
>TRBV7-3|once|NA|TRBJ1-1
CASSSGGGNTEAFF
TGTGCCAGCAGCTCTGGGGGAGGGAACACTGAAGCTTTCTTT
>TRBV2|NA|NA|TRBJ1-1
CASTDEGTEAFF
TGTGCCAGCACAGATGAGGGAACTGAAGCTTTCTTT